This T cell receptor beta chain was sequenced for a study of blood T cell repertoires in COVID-19. Turning to the study itself: Italy, Spain and the United States were the sources of the convalescent and acute COVID-19 samples. Sources were T cells, B-cell-depleted T cells, or PBMCs; the material itself was cDNA or gDNA.

Methods used by the authors: Cell counts per sample came from amplifying reference gene primers. Here immunoSEQ multiplex PCR was the method, and the copy in TCRdb shows in-frame clones only, minus some. V and J calls and clone size are given by that table; D and trimming were obtained from the DNA. Of around 300,000 clones in the sample, just over 85% were seen once. Looked up from germline, CDR1 is SGHNT and CDR2 is YYREEE (reference sequence). Losses at the gene ends were 4 bases for V and 4 bases for J; bases not matched to a gene: 9. The CDR3 spans 15 residues. Sample: peripheral blood. The source is a woman under 40 with active or convalescent COVID-19. The chain carries TRBV5-4 and TRBJ2-7; 9 nucleotides match TRBD2. The DNA for the CDR3 is TGTGCCAGCAGCAACCGGGTAGCGGGGGCATACGAGCAGTACTTC. The encoded protein is CASSNRVAGAYEQYF. The entire variable domain, with the rest obtained from reference TRBV5-4 and TRBJ2-7, is as follows: ETGVTQSPTHLIKTRGQQVTLRCSSQSGHNTVSWYQQALGQGPQFIFQYYREEENGRGNFPPRFSGLQFPNYSSELNVNALELDDSALYLCASSNRVAGAYEQYFGPGTRLTVT.